These 28 T cell receptor beta chains originate from one sample sequenced in a study of metastatic and nonmetastatic thyroid tumors. The entire patient cohort was treatment-naive prior to thyroid surgery. MiXCR was used by TCRdb to re-call the PCR reads. The table includes 40,000 to 55,000 clones, about 15% detected once. Sample: blood. The receptors stem from a female donor with papillary thyroid cancer or a benign thyroid nodule (not recorded which). Some clones in this sample may be carry-over from other donors' samples.

Turning to this clone: Just one base apart from a much larger clone, this may be a read error. This chain links TRBV24-1 with TRBJ2-3; D might be TRBD2 (5 bases). Per the germline V gene, CDR1 is KGHDR and CDR2 is SFDVKD. This CDR3 spans 16 amino acids. V lost 1 base and J lost 10, with 20 bases in between. CDR3 in DNA: TGTGCCACCAGTGATTTACGGGGTCGGAGCACATATGCGCAGTATTTT. As protein: CATSDLRGRSTYAQYF.

This clone was recorded a few times. The rearrangement joins TRBV12-3 or TRBV12-4 to TRBJ2-7; 10 bases are shared with TRBD2. The CDR3 covers 15 residues. V lost 3 bases and J lost 2; bases outside the gene matches: 4. The CDR3 loop reads CASSFERGGPYEQYF. For the CDR3, the DNA is TGTGCCAGCAGTTTCGAGCGGGGGGGCCCCTACGAGCAGTACTTC.

This clone has ten or more counts. CDR3 sequence reads: CASSDEARGGELFF. CDR3 DNA: TGTGCCAGCAGTGATGAGGCACGGGGCGGGGAGCTGTTTTTT. The V gene is TRBV2, the J gene TRBJ2-2; D may be TRBD2 (5 bases). V dropped 3 bases and J dropped 7 bases, with 12 bases sitting between them. In germline, CDR1 is SNHLY, CDR2 FYNNEI. The CDR3 consists of 14 residues.

This clone is termed large. The V gene is TRBV6-2 or TRBV6-3, the J gene TRBJ2-7; TRBD2 aligns across 9 bases. Per germline, CDR1 MNHEY and CDR2 SVGEGT. The CDR3 length is 15 residues. After removal of 2 bases from V and 9 bases from J, the junction contained 11 bases not matched to a gene. The CDR3 bases are TGTGCCAGCAGTTACCGGGGTAGCGGGAGTTCGGGGCAGTACTTC. Translated: CASSYRGSGSSGQYF.

As to this clone: A much larger clone lies a single base off, so this may be a read error. This CDR3 is also generated by other DNA sequences in the sample. The gene calls are TRBV18 and TRBJ2-7; 8 nucleotides agree with TRBD1. Germline CDR1 reads KGHSH; CDR2 reads LQKENI. The CDR3 spans 15 residues. V lost 6 bases, J lost 0 bases, and 7 bases stayed unmatched. The CDR3 DNA sequence: TGTGCCAGCTCGCTCGCCGGGACAGGCTCCTACGAGCAGTACTTC. Translating it yields CASSLAGTGSYEQYF. Together with reference TRBV18 and TRBJ2-7, the CDR3 gives the full variable domain: NAGVMQNPRHLVRRRGQEARLRCSPMKGHSHVYWYRQLPEEGLKFMVYLQKENIIDESGMPKERFSAEFPKEGPSILRIQQVVRGDSAAYFCASSLAGTGSYEQYFGPGTRLTVT.

As to this clone: A junction boundary mismatches the germline segment, possibly from a read error. This sequence joins TRBV27 and TRBJ2-7; TRBD1 agrees at 9 bases. Germline values: CDR1 MNHEY, CDR2 SMNVEV (reference sequence). CDR3 length: 14 amino acids. CDR3 loop: CASRRTGVLYEQHF. The CDR3 coding sequence is TGTGCCAGCAGAAGGACAGGGGTCCTCTACGAGCAGCACTTC.

At least ten counts were recorded for this clone. A much larger clone lies one base from this, so it may be a read error. This sample includes further DNA sequences coding for the same CDR3. J is TRBJ2-3 and V is TRBV2, with D tentatively TRBD2 (6 bases). The V end was cut by 6 bases, the J end by 3 bases, with 13 bases between. This CDR3 region has 14 residues. CDR1 SNHLY and CDR2 FYNNEI come from the germline V gene. The CDR3 region is CASRTGSGTDTQYF. The CDR3 bases are TGTGCCAGCAGAACCGGGAGCGGGACAGATACGCAGTATTTT.

This clone was picked up many times. The chain joins TRBV10-1 to TRBJ2-7; 9 bases are shared with TRBD1. This CDR3 spans 15 amino acids. V lost 0 bases to trimming and J lost 5 bases; unmatched junction nucleotides: 5. Germline V gene lookup returns CDR1 WNHNN and CDR2 SYGVQD (reference sequence). The CDR3 nucleotides are TGCGCCAGCAGTGAGTCCGGGACAGGGCACGACGAGCAGTACTTC. Its translation is CASSESGTGHDEQYF.

This clone was counted ten times or more. The CDR3 DNA reads as TGTGCCAGCAGCTTAGGGACAGGGAGGGATCAGCCCCAGCATTTT. The encoded protein is CASSLGTGRDQPQHF. The V call is TRBV11-3, the J call TRBJ1-5, with TRBD1 matching over 8 bases. CDR1 and CDR2 (germline): SGHNT, YENEEA. The CDR3 contains 15 residues. Trimming cost V 1 base and J 5 bases; bases outside gene matches: 4.

This clone was found many times. The chain is built from TRBV5-1 and TRBJ1-5, with D uncertain. This CDR3 comprises 14 residues. The germline V gene encodes CDR1 SGHRS and CDR2 YFSETQ. Trimming cost V 1 base and J 1 base, with 6 bases left between them. The CDR3 DNA follows: TGCGCCAGCAGCTTGTCTGGCAGCAATCAGCCCCAGCATTTT. As protein: CASSLSGSNQPQHF.

The table lists this clone with many counts. This sequence joins TRBV11-3 and TRBJ2-7; 8 bases match TRBD1. Trimming removed 5 bases from V and 3 bases from J; junction bases left unmatched: 3. The CDR3 consists of 13 residues. CDR1 SGHNT and CDR2 YENEEA come from the germline V gene. In nucleotides, the CDR3 is TGTGCCAGCAGCCGGGACAGGAACTACGAGCAGTACTTC. It codes for CASSRDRNYEQYF.

This clone came up a few times. Within the sample, other DNA sequences also encode this same CDR3. The rearrangement links TRBV20-1 to TRBJ2-4; TRBD2 agrees at 11 bases. CDR1 DFQATT and CDR2 SNEGSKA come from the germline V gene (reference sequence). The CDR3 spans 15 residues. After removal of 3 bases from V and 8 bases from J, the junction contained 9 bases not matched to a gene. CDR3 in amino acids: CSASSFTSGSDIQYF. In DNA form, the CDR3 reads TGCAGTGCTAGTTCGTTTACTAGCGGGAGTGACATTCAGTACTTC.

This clone was found many times. The CDR3 protein is CASSGQGAIQPQHF. The CDR3 DNA is TGTGCCAGCAGCGGACAGGGGGCAATTCAGCCCCAGCATTTT. This rearrangement joins TRBV2 to TRBJ1-5; 11 positions match TRBD1. Germline-derived CDR1 and CDR2 are SNHLY and FYNNEI. The CDR3 has 14 amino acids. Unmatched junction bases numbered 4, after V lost 6 bases and J lost 6 bases.

There are many counts of this clone. This sequence joins TRBV6-5 and TRBJ2-2; 7 bases match TRBD1. The CDR3 totals 20 residues. Trimming cost V 4 bases and J 5 bases; bases outside gene matches: 22. Per the germline V gene, CDR1 is MNHEY and CDR2 is SVGAGI. CDR3 protein: CASSSPNPLAQGQRTGELFF. The DNA for the CDR3 is TGTGCCAGCAGTTCTCCCAACCCGCTGGCCCAGGGACAGAGGACCGGGGAGCTGTTTTTT.

There are a few counts of this clone. Germline is not matched at one junction end, which may reflect a read error. The chain links TRBV6-2 or TRBV6-3 to TRBJ1-5, with 7 bases that match TRBD1. The CDR3 runs to 17 residues. Germline CDR1 reads MNHEY; CDR2 reads SVGEGT. In DNA form, the CDR3 reads TGTGTCAGCAGTAGGACAGGCGGAGTCCAAGGAAATCAGCCCCAGCATTTT. Protein sequence: CVSSRTGGVQGNQPQHF.

This clone was seen many times. The chain has TRBV28 and TRBJ1-2; TRBD1 agrees at 7 bases. CDR3 length: 14 amino acids. Germline CDR1 MDHEN, CDR2 SYDVKM. The trim removed 4 bases at V and 5 bases at J, leaving 7 bases unmatched. The CDR3 coding sequence is TGTGCCAGCAGTTCCGGGACAGACAATTATGGCTACACCTTC. This encodes CASSSGTDNYGYTF.

This clone showed up just a few times. V gene TRBV2 combines with J gene TRBJ2-4; the D gene is possibly TRBD2 (5 bases). The CDR3 is made up of 15 amino acids. Trimming took 3 bases from V and 9 from J, leaving 18 bases between them. The germline V gene has CDR1 SNHLY and CDR2 FYNNEI. The CDR3 region has the DNA TGTGCCAGCAGTGAGAGGGCGCGAGGGCGCCCCATTCAGTACTTC. As protein: CASSERARGRPIQYF.

This clone was seen at least ten times. This sequence joins TRBV15 and TRBJ2-7, with D possibly matching TRBD2 (5 bases). Trimming cost V 0 bases and J 3 bases, with 6 bases left between them. This CDR3 is built from 13 residues. In germline, CDR1 is LNHNV, CDR2 YYDKDF (reference sequence). Written as DNA, the CDR3 is TGTGCCACCAGCAGAGATCGGGACTACGAGCAGTACTTC. Encoded protein: CATSRDRDYEQYF.

This clone was observed a handful of times. The CDR3 region has the DNA TGTGCCAGCAGTCCCGGCCCCCCCCGGGACAATAGCAATCAGCCCCAGCATTTT. Amino acids: CASSPGPPRDNSNQPQHF. V and J are TRBV27 and TRBJ1-5; D may be TRBD1 (6 bases). The CDR3 has 18 amino acids. V was clipped by 5 bases and J by 0 bases, with 20 bases between them. Germline V lookup: CDR1 MNHEY, CDR2 SMNVEV (reference sequence).

This clone was observed a handful of times. The chain joins TRBV27 to TRBJ2-1; TRBD1 matches at 9 bases. Germline loops: CDR1 MNHEY, CDR2 SMNVEV (reference sequence). CDR3 size: 14 residues. Unmatched junction bases numbered 6, after V lost 2 bases and J lost 10 bases. CDR3 protein: CASSLGQGTSEQFF. Written as DNA, the CDR3 is TGTGCCAGCAGTTTAGGACAGGGGACGTCCGAGCAGTTCTTC.

This clone was observed many times. V and J are TRBV30 and TRBJ2-7; D assignment may be TRBD1 or TRBD2 (7 bases each). This CDR3 spans 15 amino acids. The germline gives CDR1 GTSNPN, CDR2 SVGIG (reference sequence). Trimming took off 4 bases at V and 3 bases at J, with 19 bases between the two ends. This CDR3 is CAWTWGGTAGYEQYF. CDR3 nucleotides: TGTGCCTGGACCTGGGGGGGGACAGCGGGCTACGAGCAGTACTTC. The full variable domain, with the rest looked up from reference TRBV30 and TRBJ2-7, is SQTIHQWPATLVQPVGSPLSLECTVEGTSNPNLYWYRQAAGRGLQLLFYSVGIGQISSEVPQNLSASRPQDRQFILSSKKLLLSDSGFYLCAWTWGGTAGYEQYFGPGTRLTVT.

This clone was recorded at least ten times. This chain links TRBV20-1 with TRBJ1-2, with unresolved D. There are 13 residues in the CDR3. Germline V lookup: CDR1 DFQATT, CDR2 SNEGSKA (reference sequence). Trimming pared 5 bases from V and 6 bases from J, leaving 16 bases between. DNA for the CDR3: TGCAGTGCTTCCCGGGCCCAAGAGGATGGCTACACCTTC. This codes for CSASRAQEDGYTF.

This chain links TRBV9 with TRBJ2-7; D call uncertain. With 3 bases removed from V and 2 bases from J, the gap between germline ends came to 12 bases. Germline V gene sequence: CDR1 SGDLS, CDR2 YYNGEE. The CDR3 is 14 residues long. The CDR3 reads CASSALEPPYEQYF. The CDR3 bases are TGTGCCAGCAGCGCACTGGAACCTCCCTACGAGCAGTACTTC.

In its sample, this clone was seen many times. This chain links TRBV11-2 with TRBJ1-1, with D perhaps matching TRBD1 (5 bases). This CDR3 has 12 amino acids. V was trimmed by 3 bases and J by 8 bases, leaving 10 bases between them. Germline V lookup: CDR1 SGHAT, CDR2 FQNNGV. This CDR3 is CASSLQGREAFF. The CDR3 DNA follows: TGTGCCAGCAGCTTGCAGGGCCGAGAAGCTTTCTTT.

Comment on this clone: A read error is possible here, since a much larger clone lies one base away. This chain links TRBV7-9 with TRBJ1-1; D unresolved. Germline lookup yields CDR1 SEHNR and CDR2 FQNEAQ (reference sequence). This CDR3 has 12 residues. The germline V and J ends were trimmed by 3 bases and 7 bases, with 9 bases remaining between them. The CDR3 region has the DNA TGTGCCAGCAGCTTGCTACCGGATGAAGCTTTCTTT. Translated, it gives CASSLLPDEAFF. Looking up the rest from reference TRBV7-9 and TRBJ1-1 gives the full variable domain: DTGVSQNPRHKITKRGQNVTFRCDPISEHNRLYWYRQTLGQGPEFLTYFQNEAQLEKSRLLSDRFSAERPKGSFSTLEIQRTEQGDSAMYLCASSLLPDEAFFGQGTRLTVV.

Ten or more counts support this clone. The CDR3 reads CASSTLGKLFF. The CDR3 DNA follows: TGTGCCAGCTCTACCCTTGGAAAACTGTTTTTT. This chain uses TRBV18 with TRBJ1-4; D ambiguous. The CDR3 is 11 amino acids. Looked up from germline, CDR1 is KGHSH and CDR2 is LQKENI. V lost 6 bases and J lost 10, with 9 bases in between.

The sample holds many counts of this clone. The rearrangement links TRBV5-1 to TRBJ1-2; no reliable D call. CDR3 size: 15 residues. From germline, CDR1 is SGHRS and CDR2 YFSETQ. Deletions cut 4 bases from V and 0 bases from J, with 13 bases between. The CDR3 nucleotides are TGCGCCAGCAGCCGAGGACTGGAAGCTAACTATGGCTACACCTTC. It codes for CASSRGLEANYGYTF.

Concerning this clone: A much larger clonotype is one base distant, so this may be a read error. Given the absence of the conserved phenylalanine or tryptophan at the CDR3 end, a read error is likely. The chain combines TRBV3-1 with TRBJ2-7; 12 bases are a match to TRBD2. Unmatched junction bases numbered 6, after V lost 2 bases and J lost 4 bases. CDR1 is LGHDT and CDR2 is YNNKEL in the germline V gene (reference sequence). The CDR3 runs 16 residues. The CDR3 DNA reads as TGTGCCAGCAGCCAACAATATGGACTAGCGGGATACGAGCAGTACCTC. This encodes CASSQQYGLAGYEQYL.